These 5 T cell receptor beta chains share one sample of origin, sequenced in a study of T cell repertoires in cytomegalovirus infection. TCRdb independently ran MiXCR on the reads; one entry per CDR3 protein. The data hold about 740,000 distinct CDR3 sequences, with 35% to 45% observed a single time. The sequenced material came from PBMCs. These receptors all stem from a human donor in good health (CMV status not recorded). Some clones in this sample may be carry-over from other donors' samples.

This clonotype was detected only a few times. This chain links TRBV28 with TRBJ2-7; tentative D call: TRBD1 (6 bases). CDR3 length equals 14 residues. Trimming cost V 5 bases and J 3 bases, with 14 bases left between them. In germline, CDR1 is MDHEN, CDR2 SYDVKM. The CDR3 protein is CASSQQGIGYEQYF. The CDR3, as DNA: TGTGCCAGCAGTCAACAGGGTATTGGCTACGAGCAGTACTTC.

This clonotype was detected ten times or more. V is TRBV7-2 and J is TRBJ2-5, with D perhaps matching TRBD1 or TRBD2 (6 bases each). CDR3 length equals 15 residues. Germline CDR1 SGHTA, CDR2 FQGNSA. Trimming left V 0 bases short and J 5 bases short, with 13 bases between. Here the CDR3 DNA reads TGTGCCAGCAGCTTAGCTTGGCAGGGGAGGGAGACCCAGTACTTC. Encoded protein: CASSLAWQGRETQYF.

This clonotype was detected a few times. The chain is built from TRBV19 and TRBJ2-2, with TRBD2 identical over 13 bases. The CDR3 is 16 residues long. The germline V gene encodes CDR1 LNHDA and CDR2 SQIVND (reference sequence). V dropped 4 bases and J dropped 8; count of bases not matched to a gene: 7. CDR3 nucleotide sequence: TGTGCCAGTAGTACCGTACTAGCGGGAGGGTCTGGGGAGCTGTTTTTT. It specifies CASSTVLAGGSGELFF.

In DNA form, the CDR3 reads TGTGCCAGCAGTGGGTGGGAGGACACTGAAGCTTTCTTT. Amino acid sequence: CASSGWEDTEAFF. The gene calls are TRBV25-1 and TRBJ1-1; D uncertain. The V end was cut by 4 bases, the J end by 3 bases, with 9 bases between. Germline V lookup: CDR1 MGHDK, CDR2 SYGVNS. CDR3 size: 13 residues.

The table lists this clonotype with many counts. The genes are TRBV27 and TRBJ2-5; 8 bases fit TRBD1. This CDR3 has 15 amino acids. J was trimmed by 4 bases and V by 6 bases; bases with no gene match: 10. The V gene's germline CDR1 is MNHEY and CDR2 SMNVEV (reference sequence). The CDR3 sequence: CASRPTGGPLETQYF. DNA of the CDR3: TGTGCCAGCAGACCAACAGGGGGGCCGTTAGAGACCCAGTACTTC.